The text below deals with one T cell receptor (beta chain). The record originates from a study of T-cell memory formation after mild COVID-19. V shed 3 bases and J shed 2 bases, with 13 bases lying between them. The CDR3 length is 15 residues. Looked up from germline, CDR1 is SEHNR and CDR2 is FQNEAQ (reference sequence). MiXCR, applied by TCRdb to the 5' RACE reads, yields one record per CDR3 protein. The table includes around 450,000 distinct CDR3 sequences, roughly 20% detected once. Sample: PBMCs or a T cell subset sorted from them (not recorded which). This TCR was sampled from an adult woman who had mild COVID-19 (a few samples of this study predate the infection). Cell type and time point are not known. The chain has TRBV7-9 and TRBJ1-2, with unresolved D. CDR3 sequence (DNA): TGTGCCAGCAGCTTCCCCGGCTCGGCCAACTATGGCTACACCTTC. As protein: CASSFPGSANYGYTF.